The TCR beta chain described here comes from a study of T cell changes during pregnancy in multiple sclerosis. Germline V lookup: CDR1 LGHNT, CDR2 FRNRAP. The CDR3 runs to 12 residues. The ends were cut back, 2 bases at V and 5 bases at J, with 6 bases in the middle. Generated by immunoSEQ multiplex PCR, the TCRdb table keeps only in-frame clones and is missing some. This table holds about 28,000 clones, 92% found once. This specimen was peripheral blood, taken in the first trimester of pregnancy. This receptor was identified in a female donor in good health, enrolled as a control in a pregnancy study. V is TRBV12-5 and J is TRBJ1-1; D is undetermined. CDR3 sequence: CASGLRETEAFF. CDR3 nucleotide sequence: TGTGCTAGTGGTTTGAGGGAGACTGAAGCTTTCTTT.